A selection of T cell receptor beta chains follows, all from one sample in a study of CD4 T cells in relation to SARS-CoV-2 and coronaviruses. The antigens for these receptors are not known. Clones were read by immunoSEQ multiplex PCR, and TCRdb kept only the in-frame ones, dropping some. The data contain just over 15,000 clones, about 73% of them singletons. The source material was CD4+ T cells from PBMCs, cultured in vitro. These receptors all come from a human donor in good health. CDR3s include the opening cysteine and the closing phenylalanine or tryptophan. D genes are given only for firm matches. The size entry is marked missing in some rows and otherwise reads once, few, many or a size class.

v_gene	d_gene	len	j_gene	abundance	CDR3aa	CDR3nt
TRBV29-1	NA	15	TRBJ2-2	few	CSAAARGTDTGELFF	TGCAGCGCCGCGGCGAGGGGGACTGACACCGGGGAGCTGTTTTTT
TRBV7-8	NA	13	TRBJ1-3	NA	CASSLFRGNTIYF	TGTGCCAGCAGCTTATTCCGGGGAAACACCATATATTTT
TRBV28	NA	13	TRBJ1-2	few	CASRAGGSYGYTF	TGTGCCAGCAGGGCGGGGGGCAGCTATGGCTACACCTTC
TRBV30	TRBD2	17	TRBJ2-7	NA	CAWSVRGLAGGSYEQYF	TGTGCCTGGAGTGTACGGGGACTAGCGGGAGGTTCCTACGAGCAGTACTTC
TRBV6-2/TRBV6-3	NA	19	TRBJ2-5	once	CASSYNPLWGRPLGETQYF	TGTGCCAGCAGTTATAATCCCCTTTGGGGCAGGCCCCTTGGGGAGACCCAGTACTTC
TRBV25-1	TRBD1	17	TRBJ1-2	NA	CASSGRDRAQPSYGYTF	TGTGCCAGCAGTGGCCGGGACAGGGCTCAACCGTCGTATGGCTACACCTTC
TRBV2	NA	13	TRBJ1-5	NA	CASRKDLNQPQHF	TGTGCCAGCAGGAAGGACTTAAATCAGCCCCAGCATTTT
TRBV24-1	TRBD1	16	TRBJ1-5	few	CATSDPGQGLGEPQHF	TGTGCCACCAGTGACCCAGGACAGGGCCTTGGGGAGCCCCAGCATTTT
TRBV4-2	TRBD2	15	TRBJ2-7	NA	CASSQGSSGDYEQYF	TGTGCCAGCAGCCAAGGTTCTAGCGGAGACTACGAGCAGTACTTC
TRBV10-2	NA	15	TRBJ1-1	NA	CASRQGRILNTEAFF	TGCGCCAGCAGACAGGGCCGGATATTGAACACTGAAGCTTTCTTT
TRBV3-1/TRBV3-2	NA	15	TRBJ1-2	NA	CASSQDLGENYGYTF	TGTGCCAGCAGCCAAGATCTTGGGGAGAACTATGGCTACACCTTC
TRBV19	NA	14	TRBJ2-5	NA	CASRLRTGQETQYF	TGTGCCAGTAGACTCAGGACGGGCCAAGAGACCCAGTACTTC
TRBV28	TRBD1	13	TRBJ2-1	NA	CASRSGQGNEQFF	TGTGCCAGCAGAAGTGGACAGGGCAATGAGCAGTTCTTC
TRBV9	TRBD1	15	TRBJ2-3	NA	CASSVEGTVARGQYF	TGTGCCAGCAGCGTGGAAGGGACAGTAGCCCGGGGGCAGTATTTT
TRBV13	NA	13	TRBJ2-3	NA	CASSLGSTDTQYF	TGTGCCAGCAGCCTCGGATCCACAGATACGCAGTATTTT
TRBV19	NA	15	TRBJ2-3	NA	CASSRGVGGTDTQYF	TGTGCCAGTTCCAGAGGGGTAGGGGGCACAGATACGCAGTATTTT
TRBV7-9	NA	15	TRBJ2-7	NA	CASSPWRGGGFEQYF	TGTGCCAGCAGCCCTTGGAGGGGGGGCGGGTTCGAGCAGTACTTC
TRBV3-1/TRBV3-2	NA	14	TRBJ2-7	NA	CASSYRDGTYEQYF	TGTGCCAGCAGCTACCGGGACGGGACCTACGAGCAGTACTTC
TRBV19	NA	13	TRBJ1-2	NA	CASSAGLDYGYTF	TGTGCCAGTAGTGCGGGGTTGGACTATGGCTACACCTTC
TRBV6-5	NA	13	TRBJ1-2	NA	CASSYSSQHGYTF	TGTGCCAGCAGTTACTCATCACAACATGGCTACACCTTC
TRBV5-1	NA	15	TRBJ2-7	NA	CASSREGPGHYEQYF	TGCGCCAGCAGCCGCGAGGGCCCAGGACACTACGAGCAGTACTTC